This T cell receptor beta chain was recovered during a study of T-cell reconstitution after alpha-beta-depleted transplantation in children. Findings and limits, study-wide: Reportedly, only several hundred clones from non-depleted graft cells drove alpha-beta T-cell counts at about two months. Once a year had passed after transplant, T-cell counts and diversity came mostly from newly produced T cells.

There are many counts of this clonotype. The antigen remains undetermined. J lost 3 bases, V lost 3 bases, and 2 bases had no gene match. CDR1 and CDR2 from the germline V gene are KGHSH and LQKENI. CDR3 length equals 14 residues. A library of TCRbeta sequences, prepared with unique molecular identifiers, was generated. MiXCR, run by TCRdb on the PCR reads, gives a single entry per CDR3 protein. The data contain roughly 180,000 distinct CDR3 sequences, around 10% of them seen just once; the ten biggest clones take up roughly 13%. This sequence joins TRBV18 and TRBJ2-1; 7 bases are shared with TRBD2. This specimen was PBMCs, taken before TCRalphabeta/CD19-depleted stem cell transplant. This sequence originates from a boy aged 2-15 years with acute myeloid leukemia, due to receive a stem cell transplant. The CDR3 loop is CASSPLAVYNEQFF. The CDR3 DNA reads TGTGCCAGCTCACCGCTAGCGGTCTACAATGAGCAGTTCTTC.